This T cell receptor beta chain was sequenced for a study of vaccination effects on CD4 cells after COVID-19 (dated 2022 in TCRdb). The study in broad terms: The ViraFEST assay stimulated PBMC with viral peptide pools and then used TCR sequencing to identify antigen-specific CD4+ T cell clonotypes by expansion. Each participant got two doses of an mRNA SARS-CoV-2 vaccine, either BNT162b2 or mRNA-1273. Pre-vaccine samples were drawn from two convalescent patients 16 days and one week before the first dose, at 142 and 148 days after COVID-19 diagnosis. A few million PBMC per well were cultured with approximately 10 ug/ml peptides in IMDM containing 5% human AB serum, 8.5 to 10 IU/ml IL-2 and gentamicin. SARS-CoV-2 spike-specific CD4+ TCR repertoires from before and after mRNA vaccination were compared in COVID-19 convalescent patients and in infection-naive vaccine recipients. The full study included around nine COVID-19 convalescent patients and a few SARS-CoV-2-naive healthy vaccine recipients. The Oncomine TCR Beta short-read assay on an Illumina iSeq 100 was used to sequence cultures from other donors in the study. General study outcomes and caveats: Limitations of the study were the small number of convalescent patients and the absence of early post-infection timepoints. For convalescent patients, new clones induced by the vaccine made up most of the post-vaccine spike-reactive repertoire, and these new clones were largely distinct from the clones induced by infection. Clones induced by infection and clones induced by vaccination both contracted markedly at late timepoints after vaccination, which fits with T cell responses waning over time.

After about 10 days of culture, CD4+ T cells were isolated with the EasySep CD4+ T cell isolation kit. Convalescent patients had PCR-confirmed SARS-CoV-2 infection between March and December 2020, before Alpha, Beta and Delta variants emerged in the United States. On days 3 and 7, half of the culture medium was replaced with fresh IL-2-containing medium. Unless noted otherwise, every peptide stimulation condition was grown in triplicate wells. PBMC were separated from whole blood using Ficoll-Paque Plus gradient centrifugation and were then either cryopreserved at -140C or used fresh. Genomic DNA was extracted from cultured CD4+ T cells with the QIAamp micro DNA kit. The library was made by the immunoSEQ multiplex PCR assay. DNA from the CD4+ T cells that had been cultured and isolated underwent TCR beta CDR3 sequencing. The authors' pipeline ran thus. The analysis removed non-productive TCR sequences, trimmed reads to the CDR3 region, and retained only CDR3s that were 7 or more amino acids long. The MANAFEST web app was used to identify antigen-specific clonotypes by comparing expansion in peptide wells with expansion in reference cultures. To count as positive, a clone had to show expansion at FDR<0.05 compared with the reference and with all other wells, an odds ratio above 5, and a frequency above 0.1% in two replicate wells. Clonotypes significantly expanded in SARS-CoV-2 spike wells and in at least one common cold coronavirus spike condition were defined as cross-reactive. CDR3 similarity was assessed by Levenshtein distance using the stringdist R package, and unrooted trees were constructed with ape in R 3.6.1. This immuneACCESS table, as held by TCRdb, lists in-frame sequences with V and J called but not all clones. Of the missing ones, under half trace to an unresolved V gene in checked studies; the others have no known cause. The DNA was the basis for D and trimming; V, J and clone size are from that table. The sample table shows roughly 68,000 clones, and approximately 70% are seen once. The ten largest clonotypes hold around 21% of the sample.

Cut back by 2 bases and 0 bases, the V and J ends lie 8 bases apart. Its CDR3 holds 14 amino acids, cysteine through phenylalanine. Kept here is only the CDR3 DNA, which spans 42 bases and is read in frame from base 1. Looking up the germline V gene yields CDR1 LGHNT and CDR2 FRNRAP. This clone is a singleton in its sample. Its antigen is not yet known. No much larger clone exists at a distance of one base, and base qualities are not known. Sample: CD4+ T cells from PBMCs cultured without peptide, taken before COVID-19 vaccination. This sequence was found in a human donor who had a prior SARS-CoV-2 infection. The rearranged chain carries TRBV12-5 and TRBJ2-7; the D gene cannot be resolved reliably. This receptor carries the CDR3 CASGLSASSYEQYF. The nucleotide sequence is TGTGCTAGTGGTTTGTCTGCCAGCTCCTACGAGCAGTACTTC. The CDR3 plus the reference TRBV12-5 and TRBJ2-7 genes for the other parts give the full variable domain: DARVTQTPRHKVTEMGQEVTMRCQPILGHNTVFWYRQTMMQGLELLAYFRNRAPLDDSGMPKDRFSAEMPDATLATLKIQPSEPRDSAVYFCASGLSASSYEQYFGPGTRLTVT.